This is a list of T cell receptor beta chains from one sample in a study of blood T cell repertoires in COVID-19. Repertoires were generated with immunoSEQ multiplex PCR, while TCRdb's copy carries only in-frame clones and drops some. The sample has about 14,000 clones, 75% to 90% seen once; the top ten hold under 25%. Material for sequencing was peripheral blood. Receptors originate from a man of 80 years or more with active or convalescent COVID-19. Both conserved end residues are part of each CDR3. Fields, in order: D gene, clone size, V gene, J gene, CDR3 protein, CDR3 DNA. A D gene is named only where the DNA matches it firmly. The size of a clone is reported for some rows only, either as once, few or many, or as a class for expanded clones.

D: NA
size: few
V: TRBV5-1
J: TRBJ1-1
CDR3: CASARDGREAEAFF
DNA: TGCGCCAGCGCTAGGGACGGCAGGGAGGCTGAAGCTTTCTTT

D: NA
size: NA
V: TRBV9
J: TRBJ2-2
CDR3: CASSVVGGVDTGELFF
DNA: TGTGCCAGCAGCGTAGTTGGAGGGGTGGACACCGGGGAGCTGTTTTTT

D: NA
size: NA
V: TRBV24-1
J: TRBJ2-5
CDR3: CATSDPGRTQYF
DNA: TGTGCCACCAGTGACCCTGGGCGGACCCAGTACTTC

D: NA
size: NA
V: TRBV6-5
J: TRBJ2-1
CDR3: CASRADYNEQFF
DNA: TGTGCCAGCAGGGCAGATTACAATGAGCAGTTCTTC

D: NA
size: few
V: TRBV12-3/TRBV12-4
J: TRBJ2-7
CDR3: CASSLDLYEQYF
DNA: TGTGCCAGCAGTCTCGACTTGTACGAGCAGTACTTC

D: NA
size: NA
V: TRBV6-5
J: TRBJ2-7
CDR3: CASSLLVSYEQYF
DNA: TGTGCCAGCAGTCTTTTAGTCTCCTACGAGCAGTACTTC

D: TRBD1
size: NA
V: TRBV3-1/TRBV3-2
J: TRBJ2-3
CDR3: CASSQATGADTQYF
DNA: TGTGCCAGCAGCCAAGCAACAGGGGCAGATACGCAGTATTTT

D: NA
size: NA
V: TRBV10-3
J: TRBJ1-5
CDR3: CAISETGIRQPQHF
DNA: TGTGCCATCAGTGAGACAGGGATTCGACAGCCCCAGCATTTT

D: NA
size: NA
V: TRBV7-8
J: TRBJ1-1
CDR3: CASSFPAGSEKTEAFF
DNA: TGTGCCAGCAGCTTTCCAGCGGGTAGTGAGAAAACTGAAGCTTTCTTT

D: NA
size: few
V: TRBV11-2
J: TRBJ2-1
CDR3: CASSLEDNSYNEQFF
DNA: TGTGCCAGCAGCTTAGAAGACAACTCCTACAATGAGCAGTTCTTC

D: TRBD2
size: few
V: TRBV9
J: TRBJ2-3
CDR3: CASSVGNSGGTDTQYF
DNA: TGTGCCAGCAGCGTAGGGAATAGCGGGGGGACAGATACGCAGTATTTT